The clone carrying this TCR beta chain appeared a single time. Antigen: not known. The data stem from a study of T cell responses to AZD1222 COVID-19 vaccine. About the research overall: Timing groups of about 4 and about 12 weeks for second doses were pooled. Notes on the study in general: Reportedly, nearly half of unique spike TCRs recognized epitopes outside B.1.351/B.1.1.7 mutations. White British people made up most donors, females outnumbered males, and clonal diversity was possibly underestimated. Among those given AZD1222, only five or six were seropositive at baseline.

The assay was immunoSEQ multiplex PCR, and TCRdb's table has in-frame clones only and misses some. The data contain more than 85,000 clones, 90% to 95% of them seen just once; the ten biggest clones take up less than 8%. Trimming cost V 1 base and J 5 bases, with 10 bases left between them. The CDR3 sequence is 14 residues long. Per the germline V gene, CDR1 is LGHDT and CDR2 is YNNKEL (reference sequence). The clonotype comes from an adult in good health. The starting material was peripheral blood, obtained on day 0 of AZD1222 vaccination. The genes are TRBV3-1 (or the pseudogene TRBV3-2) and TRBJ2-3; weak D call: TRBD2 (6 bases). The CDR3 region is CASSQGHGGDTQYF. DNA of the CDR3: TGTGCCAGCAGCCAAGGGCACGGGGGAGATACGCAGTATTTT.